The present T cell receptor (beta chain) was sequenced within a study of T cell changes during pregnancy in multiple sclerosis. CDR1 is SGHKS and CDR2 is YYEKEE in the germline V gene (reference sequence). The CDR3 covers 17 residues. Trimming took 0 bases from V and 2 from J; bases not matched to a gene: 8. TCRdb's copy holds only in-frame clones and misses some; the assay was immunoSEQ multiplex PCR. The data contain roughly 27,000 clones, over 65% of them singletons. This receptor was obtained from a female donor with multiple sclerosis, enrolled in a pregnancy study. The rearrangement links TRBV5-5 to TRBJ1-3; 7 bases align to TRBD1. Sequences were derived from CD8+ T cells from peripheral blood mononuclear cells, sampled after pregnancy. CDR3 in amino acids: CASSLVRGQGAGNTIYF. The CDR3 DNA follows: TGTGCCAGCAGCTTGGTTCGAGGGCAGGGGGCTGGAAACACCATATATTTT. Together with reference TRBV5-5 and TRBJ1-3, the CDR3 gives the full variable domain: DAGVTQSPTHLIKTRGQQVTLRCSPISGHKSVSWYQQVLGQGPQFIFQYYEKEERGRGNFPDRFSARQFPNYSSELNVNALLLGDSALYLCASSLVRGQGAGNTIYFGEGSWLTVV.